The rows below give T cell receptor beta chains drawn from one sample of a study of PD-1 blockade in classical Hodgkin lymphoma. The protocol was immunoSEQ multiplex PCR, while the TCRdb copy is restricted to in-frame clones and leaves out a portion. This sample has about 26,000 clones; roughly four fifths occur once, and the top ten carry approximately 10%. The source material was peripheral blood mononuclear cells (PBMCs), sampled before the second cycle of nivolumab. The source of these receptors is a human donor with classical Hodgkin lymphoma. CDR3s include the opening cysteine and the closing phenylalanine or tryptophan. The order of the fields is CDR3 length, D gene, clone size, J gene, V gene, CDR3 protein, CDR3 DNA. The D gene is left open where the match is weak. Only part of the rows carry a size: once, few, many, or a class if the clone is expanded.

>14|.|few|TRBJ1-1|TRBV10-2
CASKHREGTTEAFF
TGCGCCAGTAAACACAGGGAGGGTACCACTGAAGCTTTCTTT
>16|.|.|TRBJ1-5|TRBV10-2
CASSESKGAVYQPQHF
TGCGCCAGCAGTGAGTCGAAAGGGGCGGTTTATCAGCCCCAGCATTTT
>15|.|once|TRBJ2-7|TRBV27
CASSPDSLPNYEQYF
TGTGCCAGCAGTCCGGACTCCCTCCCCAACTACGAGCAGTACTTC
>15|TRBD2|.|TRBJ2-3|TRBV6-4
CASSPGTSGADTQYF
TGTGCCAGCAGTCCCGGGACTAGCGGGGCAGATACGCAGTATTTT
>13|.|.|TRBJ1-1|TRBV28
CASCASPNTEAFF
TGTGCCAGTTGTGCGTCCCCGAACACTGAAGCTTTCTTT
>15|TRBD1|once|TRBJ2-2|TRBV7-2
CASSLGQSGTGELFF
TGTGCCAGCAGCTTGGGACAGTCGGGCACCGGGGAGCTGTTTTTT
>15|.|.|TRBJ2-7|TRBV29-1
CSVEDAVEGRGEQYF
TGCAGCGTTGAAGACGCGGTTGAGGGCCGGGGCGAGCAGTACTTC
>14|.|.|TRBJ2-7|TRBV5-6
CASSGRTPVYEQYF
TGTGCCAGCAGCGGCCGTACGCCGGTTTACGAGCAGTACTTC
>15|.|.|TRBJ1-2|TRBV4-3
CASSPMATASYGYTF
TGCGCCAGCAGCCCGATGGCGACAGCCTCCTATGGCTACACCTTC
>14|TRBD1|.|TRBJ2-3|TRBV10-1
CASSESTGEDTQYF
TGCGCCAGCAGTGAGTCTACAGGGGAAGATACGCAGTATTTT